This T cell receptor beta chain was observed in a study of blood T cell repertoires in COVID-19. The CDR3 consists of 16 residues. V shed 5 bases and J shed 2 bases, with 13 bases lying between them. CDR1 and CDR2 from the germline V gene are LNHNV and YYDKDF (reference sequence). The assay was immunoSEQ multiplex PCR, and TCRdb's table has in-frame clones only and misses some. Of approximately 150,000 clones listed, 80% to 85% are singletons. The chain has TRBV15 and TRBJ2-6; a possible D gene is TRBD1 (5 bases). Sequencing input: PBMCs or T cells enriched from blood (not recorded which). This receptor was taken from a woman between 45 and 60 years old who had recovered from COVID-19. CDR3 nucleotide sequence: TGTGCCACCAGCTCCCTCCAGGGCCCTGGGGCCAACGTCCTGACTTTC. This sequence encodes CATSSLQGPGANVLTF.